These 4 T cell receptor beta chains were sequenced from one sample in a study of cytomegalovirus exposure and HLA in healthy donors. A multiplex PCR was run with 60 Vbeta primers and 13 Jbeta primers. Sequenced by immunoSEQ multiplex PCR; TCRdb stores in-frame clones only, minus some. The sample comprises more than 85,000 clones, 60% to 80% of which are singletons, and roughly 7.7% rests with the top ten. The sample taken for sequencing was PBMCs. All receptors derive from a female donor in good health and CMV-seronegative.

V usage is TRBV5-4 and J usage is TRBJ2-7, with D maybe TRBD2 (7 bases). Germline V gives CDR1 SGHNT, CDR2 YYREEE (reference sequence). This CDR3 has 16 amino acids. The ends were cut back, 5 bases at V and 6 bases at J, with 24 bases in the middle. CDR3 region: CASSEGTGGGPAEQYF. CDR3 DNA: TGTGCCAGCAGTGAAGGGACTGGCGGGGGCCCCGCCGAGCAGTACTTC.

V gene TRBV4-1 combines with J gene TRBJ2-3, with a weak D call TRBD2 (5 bases). Trimming took off 1 base at V and 0 bases at J, with 14 bases between the two ends. Germline lookup yields CDR1 MGHRA and CDR2 YSYEKL. CDR3 length equals 17 residues. In DNA, the CDR3 is TGCGCCAGCAGCCAAGTGGGCCATGAGCGGAGCACAGATACGCAGTATTTT. This codes for CASSQVGHERSTDTQYF.

The CDR3 DNA reads TGCGCCAGCAGCAGAGCGGGGGGGATCGAGGGCGAGCAGTACTTC. Residues: CASSRAGGIEGEQYF. The rearrangement links TRBV10-2 to TRBJ2-7, with 10 nucleotides matching TRBD2. CDR3 length equals 15 residues. Germline lookup yields CDR1 WSHSY and CDR2 SAAADI. V gave up 6 bases and J gave up 6 bases; unmatched junction bases: 11.

This clone was seen only a few times. This rearrangement joins TRBV30 to TRBJ2-5; D might be TRBD2 (5 bases). The length of the CDR3 is 14 residues. The V end was cut by 0 bases, the J end by 5 bases, with 13 bases between. Per the germline V gene, CDR1 is GTSNPN and CDR2 is SVGIG (reference sequence). The CDR3 reads CAWSVGRLRETQYF. The DNA for the CDR3 is TGTGCCTGGAGTGTAGGCAGACTACGGGAGACCCAGTACTTC.